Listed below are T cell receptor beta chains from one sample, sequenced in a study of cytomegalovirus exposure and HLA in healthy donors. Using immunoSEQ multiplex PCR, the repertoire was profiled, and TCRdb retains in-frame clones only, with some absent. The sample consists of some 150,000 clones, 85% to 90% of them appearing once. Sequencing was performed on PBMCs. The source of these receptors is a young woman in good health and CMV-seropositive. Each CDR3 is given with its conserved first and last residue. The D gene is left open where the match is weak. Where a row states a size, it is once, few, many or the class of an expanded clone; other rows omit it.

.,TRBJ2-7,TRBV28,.,TGTGCCAGCAGAGGCGCGGGGCCCTCCTACGAGCAGTACTTC,CASRGAGPSYEQYF
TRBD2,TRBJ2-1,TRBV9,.,TGTGCCAGCAGCGCCATGGGACTAGCGGGAGAGGATGAGCAGTTCTTC,CASSAMGLAGEDEQFF
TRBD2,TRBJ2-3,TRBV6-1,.,TGTGCCAGCAGCGCGACTAGCAGCTACACAGATACGCAGTATTTT,CASSATSSYTDTQYF
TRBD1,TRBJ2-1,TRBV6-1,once,TGTGCCAGCAGGGGTACAGGGGGTAGGAACAATGAGCAGTTCTTC,CASRGTGGRNNEQFF
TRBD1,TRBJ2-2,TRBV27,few,TGTGCCAGCATCTCCGGACAGGTGGATACCGGGGAGCTGTTTTTT,CASISGQVDTGELFF
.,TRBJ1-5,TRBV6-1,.,TGTGCCAGCAGTGAAATATCCATAGGACAACATAGCAATCAGCCCCAGCATTTT,CASSEISIGQHSNQPQHF
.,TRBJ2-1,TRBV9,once,TGTGCCAGCAGCGAACAGCCCAGGGGCAATGAGCAGTTCTTC,CASSEQPRGNEQFF
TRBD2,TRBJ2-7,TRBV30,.,TGTGCCTGGAGTTTTAGAGGAATTGGGCGGGAGGAGCACGAGCAGTACTTC,CAWSFRGIGREEHEQYF
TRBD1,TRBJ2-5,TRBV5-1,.,TGCGCCAGCAGCTTGGGGACAGGGCTCGAGACCCAGTACTTC,CASSLGTGLETQYF
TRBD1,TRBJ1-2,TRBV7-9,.,TGTGCCAGCAGCCCCACCGGGACAGGTGGAGATGGCTACACCTTC,CASSPTGTGGDGYTF
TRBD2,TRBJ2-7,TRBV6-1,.,TGTGCCAGCAGTGGGGGGACTAGCGGTTTTCGGGAGCAGTACTTC,CASSGGTSGFREQYF
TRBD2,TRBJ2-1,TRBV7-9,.,TGTGCCAGCAGCTCATCCGGGACTAGAAACAATGAGCAGTTCTTC,CASSSSGTRNNEQFF
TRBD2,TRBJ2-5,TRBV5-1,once,TGCGCCAGCAGCTCACCTCCGGGACTAGGGGAGACCCAGTACTTC,CASSSPPGLGETQYF
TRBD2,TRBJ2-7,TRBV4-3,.,TGCGCCAGCAGCCAAGGGACTAGTCTTGTGCAGTACTTC,CASSQGTSLVQYF
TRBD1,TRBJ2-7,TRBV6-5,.,TGTGCCAGCAGTGACAGGGGGCGCTACGAGCAGTACTTC,CASSDRGRYEQYF
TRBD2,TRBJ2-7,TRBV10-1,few,TGCGCCAGCAGTGAAAGTTTCGGGACTAGCTTCAACGAGCAGTACTTC,CASSESFGTSFNEQYF
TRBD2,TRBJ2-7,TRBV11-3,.,TGTGCCAGCAGCTTAGGCCCTAGCGGGAGTTACGAGCAGTACTTC,CASSLGPSGSYEQYF
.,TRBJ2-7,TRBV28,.,TGTGCCAGCAGTTTATGGGACAGAGCCTACGAGCAGTACTTC,CASSLWDRAYEQYF
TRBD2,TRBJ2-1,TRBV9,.,TGTGCCAGCAGCGTAGGGGTTAGCGGGAGAGCGGACCACAATGAGCAGTTCTTC,CASSVGVSGRADHNEQFF
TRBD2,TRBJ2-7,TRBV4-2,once,TGTGCCAGCAGCCAAGCTGGAGTAGCGGGAGTCGACGAGCAGTACTTC,CASSQAGVAGVDEQYF
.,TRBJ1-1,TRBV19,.,TGTGCCAGTAGTATAGTACGGGTCGGGTCTGAAGCTTTCTTT,CASSIVRVGSEAFF
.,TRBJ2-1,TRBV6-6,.,TGTGCCTCGGAGGCTAATGAGCAGTTCTTC,CASEANEQFF
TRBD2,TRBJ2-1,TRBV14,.,TGTGCCAGCAGCCAAGATTCCCTGACGGGAGGGATCTCCTACAATGAGCAGTTCTTC,CASSQDSLTGGISYNEQFF
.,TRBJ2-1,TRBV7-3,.,TGTGCCAGCAGCTATAGCGTGGGTAATGAGCAGTTCTTC,CASSYSVGNEQFF
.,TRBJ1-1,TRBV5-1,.,TGCGCCAGCAGCTTGGAGGCGGCCCAACGGGCTTTCTTT,CASSLEAAQRAFF
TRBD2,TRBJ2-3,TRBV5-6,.,TGTGCCAGCAGCCCCATAGCGGGAAGCACAGATACGCAGTATTTT,CASSPIAGSTDTQYF
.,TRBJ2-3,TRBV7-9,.,TGTGCCAGCACCCGGAGGGGTTACACAGATACGCAGTATTTT,CASTRRGYTDTQYF
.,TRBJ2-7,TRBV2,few,TGTGCCAGCCTCCTAGTCTCCGAGCAGTACTTC,CASLLVSEQYF
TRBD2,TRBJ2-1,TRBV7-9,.,TGTGCCAGCAGCATTGGGACTAGCGGGAGATCCTACAATGAGCAGTTCTTC,CASSIGTSGRSYNEQFF
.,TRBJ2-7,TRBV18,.,TGTGCCAGCTCACCACCGGCGGACAGATACGAGCAGTACTTC,CASSPPADRYEQYF
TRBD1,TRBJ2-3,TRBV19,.,TGTGCCAGTAGTATTGGACAGGGGGCAGATATGCAGTATTTT,CASSIGQGADMQYF
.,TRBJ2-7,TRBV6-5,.,TGTGCCAGCAGTACAGGATACTACGAGCAGTACTTC,CASSTGYYEQYF
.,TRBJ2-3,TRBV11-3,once,TGTGCCAGCAGCCCGGGAGTTTCTGGGATGGCTGGAGCAGATACGCAGTATTTT,CASSPGVSGMAGADTQYF
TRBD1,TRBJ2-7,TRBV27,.,TGTGCCAGCAGTTCCGAAGGGACAGGCTACGAGCAGTACTTC,CASSSEGTGYEQYF
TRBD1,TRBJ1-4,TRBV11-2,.,TGTGCCAGCAGCAGACAGGGTTCGGCGTACGATGAAAAACTGTTTTTT,CASSRQGSAYDEKLFF
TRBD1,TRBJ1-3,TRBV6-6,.,TGTGCCAGCAGCAGCGGGACAGGGCTGCCTGGAAACACCATATATTTT,CASSSGTGLPGNTIYF
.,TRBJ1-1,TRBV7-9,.,TGTGCCAGCAGCTTAGGCGGGGGTCCTGAAGCTTTCTTT,CASSLGGGPEAFF
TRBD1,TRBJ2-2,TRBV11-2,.,TGTGCCAGCAGCCGGACAGGGGTCCCTTTGGGCGGGGAGCTGTTTTTT,CASSRTGVPLGGELFF
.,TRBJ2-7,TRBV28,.,TGTGCCAGCAGTTTATTACTAGGGGGGGGTGAAGGCTACGAGCAGTACTTC,CASSLLLGGGEGYEQYF
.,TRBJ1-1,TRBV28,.,TGTGCCAGCAGTATAGTTTTCACTGAAGCTTTCTTT,CASSIVFTEAFF
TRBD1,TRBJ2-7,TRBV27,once,TGTGCCAGCAGTTTTGGGACAGGGGGGTACGAGCAGTACTTC,CASSFGTGGYEQYF
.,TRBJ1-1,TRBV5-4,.,TGTGCCAGCAGCTTGAACGGAGGCGCTGAAGCTTTCTTT,CASSLNGGAEAFF
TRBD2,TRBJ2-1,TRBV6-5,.,TGTGCCAGCAGCGATACTAGCGCGCAGTTCTTC,CASSDTSAQFF
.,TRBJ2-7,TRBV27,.,TGTGCCAGCAAGGAGGGTCGAACGACAAGCTCCTACGAGCAGTACTTC,CASKEGRTTSSYEQYF
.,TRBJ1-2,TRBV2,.,TGTGCCAGCAGCCTTAGCGGGGGAGGGTGGGACTACACCTTC,CASSLSGGGWDYTF
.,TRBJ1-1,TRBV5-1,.,TGCGCCAGCAGGGTGAGGGATTTGAACACTGAAGCTTTCTTT,CASRVRDLNTEAFF
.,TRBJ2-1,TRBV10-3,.,TGTGCCATCCAGACCACGGACAGCTCCTACAATGAGCAGTTCTTC,CAIQTTDSSYNEQFF
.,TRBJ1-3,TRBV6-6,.,TGTGCCAGCAGTTATAGTCGCATCTCTGGAAACACCATATATTTT,CASSYSRISGNTIYF
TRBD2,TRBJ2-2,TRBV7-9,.,TGTGCCAGCAGCTTTAGCGGGAGTGATCAAGGGGAGCTGTTTTTT,CASSFSGSDQGELFF
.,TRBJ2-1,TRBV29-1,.,TGCAGCGTTGAAGGGACTACCCATGAGCAGTTCTTC,CSVEGTTHEQFF
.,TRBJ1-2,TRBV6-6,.,TGTGCCGTAGAGGAGTCTCCAACCGTTGGTGGCTACACCTTC,CAVEESPTVGGYTF
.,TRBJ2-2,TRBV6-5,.,.,CASSYSLALRAGELFF
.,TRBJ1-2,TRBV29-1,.,TGCAGCGTTGAAGATCTCGGGGGGCCCTATGGCTACACCTTC,CSVEDLGGPYGYTF
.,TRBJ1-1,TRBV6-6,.,TGTGCCAGCAGTTATGGGGGGGCCCTCATCTTT,CASSYGGALIF